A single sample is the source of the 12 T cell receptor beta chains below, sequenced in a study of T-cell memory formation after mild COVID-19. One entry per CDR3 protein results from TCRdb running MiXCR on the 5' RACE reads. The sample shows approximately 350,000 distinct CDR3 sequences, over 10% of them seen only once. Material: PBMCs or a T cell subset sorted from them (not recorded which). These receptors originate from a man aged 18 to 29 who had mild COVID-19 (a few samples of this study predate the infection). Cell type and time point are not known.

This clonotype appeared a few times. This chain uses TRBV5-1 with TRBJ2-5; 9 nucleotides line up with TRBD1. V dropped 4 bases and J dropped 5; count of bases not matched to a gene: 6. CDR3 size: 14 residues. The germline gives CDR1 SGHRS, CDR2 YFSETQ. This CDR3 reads CASSPGQGTETQYF. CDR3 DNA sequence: TGCGCCAGCAGCCCAGGACAGGGGACGGAGACCCAGTACTTC. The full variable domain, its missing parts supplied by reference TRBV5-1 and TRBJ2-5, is KAGVTQTPRYLIKTRGQQVTLSCSPISGHRSVSWYQQTPGQGLQFLFEYFSETQRNKGNFPGRFSGRQFSNSRSEMNVSTLELGDSALYLCASSPGQGTETQYFGPGTRLLVL.

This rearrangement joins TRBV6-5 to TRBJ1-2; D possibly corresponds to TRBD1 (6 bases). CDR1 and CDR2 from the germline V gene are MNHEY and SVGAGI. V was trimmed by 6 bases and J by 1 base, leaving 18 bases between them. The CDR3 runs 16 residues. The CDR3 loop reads CASSLSGTPFNYGYTF. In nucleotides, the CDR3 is TGTGCCAGCAGCCTTTCCGGGACACCCTTTAACTATGGCTACACCTTC.

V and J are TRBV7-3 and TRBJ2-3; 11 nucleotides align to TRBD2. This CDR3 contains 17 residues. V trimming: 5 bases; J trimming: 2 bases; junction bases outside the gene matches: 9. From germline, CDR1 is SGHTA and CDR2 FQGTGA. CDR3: CASSRGTSGPSTDTQYF. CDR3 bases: TGTGCCAGCAGCCGGGGGACTAGCGGACCCTCCACAGATACGCAGTATTTT.

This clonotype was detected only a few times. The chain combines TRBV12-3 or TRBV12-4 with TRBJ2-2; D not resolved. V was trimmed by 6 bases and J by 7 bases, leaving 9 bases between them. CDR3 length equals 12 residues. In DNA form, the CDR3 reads TGTGCCAGCAGCCGGGTTGGCGGGGAGCTGTTTTTT. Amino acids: CASSRVGGELFF.

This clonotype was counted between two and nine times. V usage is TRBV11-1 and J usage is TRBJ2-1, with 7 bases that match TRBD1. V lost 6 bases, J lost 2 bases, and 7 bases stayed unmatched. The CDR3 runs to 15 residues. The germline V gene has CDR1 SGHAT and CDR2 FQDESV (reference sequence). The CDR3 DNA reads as TGTGCCAGCAGTAAAGACAGGGTAACCTACAATGAGCAGTTCTTC. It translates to CASSKDRVTYNEQFF. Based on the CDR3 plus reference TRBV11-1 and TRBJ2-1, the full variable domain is EAEVAQSPRYKITEKSQAVAFWCDPISGHATLYWYRQILGQGPELLVQFQDESVVDDSQLPKDRFSAERLKGVDSTLKIQPAELGDSAMYLCASSKDRVTYNEQFFGPGTRLTVL.

The CDR3 nucleotides read TGTGCCATCAGTGACGGGGACAGGGGTGGCACTGAAGCTTTCTTT. Its translation: CAISDGDRGGTEAFF. This sequence joins TRBV10-3 and TRBJ1-1; 10 positions match TRBD1. The CDR3 sequence is 15 residues long. Trimming cost V 3 bases and J 4 bases; bases outside gene matches: 5. The V gene's germline CDR1 is ENHRY and CDR2 SYGVKD.

CDR3 amino acids: CASSFGRASPYGYTF. The CDR3 DNA reads TGTGCCAGCAGTTTTGGGCGGGCCTCCCCCTATGGCTACACCTTC. The chain uses TRBV12-3 or TRBV12-4 and TRBJ1-2; unclear D gene. V was cut by 3 bases and J by 4 bases, with 15 bases left in between. This CDR3 comprises 15 residues.

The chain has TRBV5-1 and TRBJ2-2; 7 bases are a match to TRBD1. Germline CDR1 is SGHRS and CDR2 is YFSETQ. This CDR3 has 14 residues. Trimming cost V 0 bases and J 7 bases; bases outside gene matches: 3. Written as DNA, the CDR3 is TGCGCCAGCAGCTTGGGACAGGGTGACGGGGAGCTGTTTTTT. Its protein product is CASSLGQGDGELFF.

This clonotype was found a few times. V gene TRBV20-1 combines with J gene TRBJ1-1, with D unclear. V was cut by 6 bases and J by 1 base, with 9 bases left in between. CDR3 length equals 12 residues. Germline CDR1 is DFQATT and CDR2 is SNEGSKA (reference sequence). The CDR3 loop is CSAKDKNTEAFF. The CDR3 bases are TGCAGTGCCAAAGACAAGAACACTGAAGCTTTCTTT.

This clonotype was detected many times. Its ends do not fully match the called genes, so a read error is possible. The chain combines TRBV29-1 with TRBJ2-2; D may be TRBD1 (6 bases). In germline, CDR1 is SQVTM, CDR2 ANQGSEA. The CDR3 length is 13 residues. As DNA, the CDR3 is TGCAGCGTCGAAGGGGGGAACACCGGGGAGCTGTTTTTT. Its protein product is CSVEGGNTGELFF.

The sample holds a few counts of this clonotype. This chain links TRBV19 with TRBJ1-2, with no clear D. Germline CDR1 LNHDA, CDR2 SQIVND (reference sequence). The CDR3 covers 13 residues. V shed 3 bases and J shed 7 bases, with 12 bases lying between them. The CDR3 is CASSIALEAGYTF. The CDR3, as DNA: TGTGCCAGTAGTATCGCCTTGGAGGCTGGCTACACCTTC.

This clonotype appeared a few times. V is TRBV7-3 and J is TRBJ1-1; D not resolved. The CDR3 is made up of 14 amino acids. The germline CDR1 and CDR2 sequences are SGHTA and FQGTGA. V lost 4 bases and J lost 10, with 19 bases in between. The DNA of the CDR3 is TGTGCCAGCAGCTCCCGGACGATATCACCCCGAGCTTTCTTT. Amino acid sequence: CASSSRTISPRAFF.